Only a few counts were recorded for the clone carrying this T cell receptor beta chain. Its antigen is as yet unknown. TCRdb itself ran the 5' RACE reads through MiXCR, one entry per CDR3 protein. The data contain 500,000 or so distinct CDR3 sequences, approximately 15% of them singletons. The sample comes from a study of identical twins. Study results and caveats: Monozygotic twin pairs showed more out-of-frame TCR alpha sharing than models estimated. Within beta out-of-frame sequences, the excess sharing observed between twins was weaker.

These same data were also listed under a study on yellow fever vaccine responses in identical twins.

The sequence was obtained from a woman aged 18-29 years in good health. Material for sequencing was CD4+ T cells sorted from blood.

The CDR3 sequence is CASRARTVAGYTF. The DNA for the CDR3 is TGTGCCAGCAGAGCCCGGACTGTAGCTGGCTACACCTTC. V usage is TRBV6-2 or TRBV6-3 and J usage is TRBJ1-2; no firm D call. Germline V gene data show CDR1 as MNHEY and CDR2 as SVGEGT. The CDR3 is 13 amino acids. V lost 6 bases to trimming and J lost 7 bases, with 15 bases between them.